The 30 T cell receptor beta chains in this list originate from one sample, sequenced in a study of blood T cells in healthy people across ages. Together with a sample-barcoded 5' primer, a J-beta primer mix was included in a second PCR lasting about 7 to 12 cycles. A single record per CDR3 protein comes from TCRdb applying MiXCR to the 5' RACE reads. The profile covers around 2 million distinct CDR3 sequences, with about two fifths appearing a single time and about 21% taken by the ten largest. Sample: blood. All receptors derive from a human donor in good health.

The chain is built from TRBV4-1 and TRBJ2-1, with 8 nucleotides matching TRBD1. Germline lookup yields CDR1 MGHRA and CDR2 YSYEKL. There are 15 residues in the CDR3. The V gene end was trimmed by 5 bases and the J gene end by 2 bases; junction bases not matched to a gene: 5. The CDR3 sequence: CASSTHRGTYNEQFF. The CDR3 DNA follows: TGCGCCAGCAGCACCCACAGGGGGACCTACAATGAGCAGTTCTTC.

This clonotype was detected only a few times. The rearrangement joins TRBV29-1 to TRBJ1-1; D not certain. Germline loops: CDR1 SQVTM, CDR2 ANQGSEA. V was clipped by 7 bases and J by 4 bases, with 7 bases between them. The CDR3 is made up of 10 amino acids. The CDR3 reads CSAILTEAFF. DNA of the CDR3: TGCAGCGCAATACTCACTGAAGCTTTCTTT.

This chain uses TRBV7-3 with TRBJ2-5; possible D gene TRBD2, 6 bases. The CDR3 spans 16 residues. Trimming left V 0 bases short and J 1 base short, with 12 bases between. Germline CDR1 is SGHTA and CDR2 is FQGTGA. In DNA, the CDR3 is TGTGCCAGCAGCTTAACGATCGGGGGAGGCCAAGAGACCCAGTACTTC. Translation gives CASSLTIGGGQETQYF.

This chain uses TRBV29-1 with TRBJ1-2; TRBD1 matches 7 bases. V was pared by 4 bases and J by 4 bases, with 6 bases of the junction left unmatched. The CDR3 has 13 residues. The germline gives CDR1 SQVTM, CDR2 ANQGSEA. CDR3 residues: CSVGQGFIYGYTF. The CDR3 DNA follows: TGCAGCGTTGGACAGGGATTTATCTATGGCTACACCTTC.

This clonotype was detected a few times. CDR3 bases: TGCGCCAGCAGCCATCCCGGGACTAGCGGGGGTAATGAGCAGTTCTTC. The encoded protein is CASSHPGTSGGNEQFF. The V gene is TRBV4-1, the J gene TRBJ2-1; 14 positions match TRBD2. Unmatched junction bases numbered 5, after V lost 3 bases and J lost 7 bases. The germline V gene encodes CDR1 MGHRA and CDR2 YSYEKL. CDR3 size: 16 residues.

Here the CDR3 reads CASSFDPLRDRVHSGNTIYF. The CDR3 DNA is TGTGCCAGCAGTTTTGATCCCCTACGGGACAGAGTTCACTCTGGAAACACCATATATTTT. V and J are TRBV12-3 or TRBV12-4 and TRBJ1-3; 7 nucleotides agree with TRBD1. The trim removed 3 bases at V and 0 bases at J, leaving 17 bases unmatched. This CDR3 region has 20 residues.

The J gene is TRBJ2-7, the V gene TRBV5-5; 7 bases agree with TRBD1. Germline trimming cut 4 bases from V and 2 bases from J; bases unmatched to any gene: 9. CDR1 and CDR2 from the germline V gene are SGHKS and YYEKEE (reference sequence). The CDR3 spans 15 residues. The CDR3: CASSVVRGSPYEQYF. The DNA for the CDR3 is TGTGCCAGCAGCGTGGTCAGGGGGAGCCCCTACGAGCAGTACTTC.

The rearrangement links TRBV20-1 to TRBJ1-1; no firm D call. Per germline, CDR1 DFQATT and CDR2 SNEGSKA (reference sequence). V lost 5 bases to trimming and J lost 0 bases, with 10 bases between them. CDR3 length equals 13 residues. CDR3 bases: TGCAGTGCTGGGGTGAGCCTGAACACTGAAGCTTTCTTT. It specifies CSAGVSLNTEAFF.

V is TRBV7-9 and J is TRBJ1-2; 8 bases agree with TRBD1. The CDR3 runs to 12 residues. Germline-derived CDR1 and CDR2 are SEHNR and FQNEAQ (reference sequence). V lost 6 bases, J lost 6 bases, and 3 bases stayed unmatched. The CDR3 region is CASRGQANGYTF. CDR3 bases: TGTGCCAGCAGGGGACAGGCGAATGGCTACACCTTC.

This clonotype has more than one count but fewer than ten. The rearrangement links TRBV2 to TRBJ1-4, with D hard to call. The CDR3 has 14 amino acids. Germline CDR1 SNHLY, CDR2 FYNNEI. The V gene lost 6 bases and the J gene lost 0 bases, with 8 bases spanning the gap. The CDR3 region is CASRSGPTNEKLFF. CDR3 bases: TGTGCCAGCAGGTCCGGGCCAACTAATGAAAAACTGTTTTTT.

The chain is built from TRBV20-1 and TRBJ1-2; D is unclear. Germline V gives CDR1 DFQATT, CDR2 SNEGSKA (reference sequence). The CDR3 contains 13 residues. V was clipped by 2 bases and J by 7 bases, with 14 bases between them. DNA for the CDR3: TGCAGTGCTAGATCCAGAGTTGGCACTGGCTACACCTTC. This codes for CSARSRVGTGYTF.

This clonotype was picked up many times. The rearrangement joins TRBV29-1 to TRBJ2-6; 11 bases are shared with TRBD1. There are 15 residues in the CDR3. Germline V CDR1 and CDR2: SQVTM, ANQGSEA. Unmatched junction bases numbered 4, after V lost 8 bases and J lost 1 base. The DNA for the CDR3 is TGCAGCCAGGGACAGGGGGGGTCTGGGGCCAACGTCCTGACTTTC. Protein sequence: CSQGQGGSGANVLTF.

Details on this clonotype: A much more abundant neighbour one base away suggests this may be a read error. The chain employs TRBV12-3 or TRBV12-4 and TRBJ1-2; D gene unclear. Trimming pared 6 bases from V and 2 bases from J, leaving 7 bases between. The CDR3 is 12 amino acids. The CDR3 spells CASSQRNYGYTF. Here the CDR3 DNA reads TGTGCCAGCAGCCAGAGAAACTATGGCTACACCTTC.

The V gene is TRBV9, the J gene TRBJ2-7; a possible D gene is TRBD1 (6 bases). The CDR3 sequence is 15 residues long. Trimming shortened V by 0 bases and J by 4 bases, and 14 bases separated the two germline ends. Germline V lookup: CDR1 SGDLS, CDR2 YYNGEE. The CDR3 nucleotides read TGTGCCAGCAGCGTAGGGGCAGGGGAGTCTTACGAGCAGTACTTC. Protein sequence: CASSVGAGESYEQYF.

A note on this clonotype: Its ends do not fully match the called genes, so a read error is possible. V gene TRBV25-1 combines with J gene TRBJ1-2; TRBD1 matches at 7 bases. There are 14 residues in the CDR3. Per germline, CDR1 MGHDK and CDR2 SYGVNS. The CDR3: CARRPRGGAYGYTF. DNA for the CDR3: TGTGCCCGCAGGCCCAGGGGGGGGGCCTATGGCTACACCTTC.

The sample holds one count of this clonotype. At one boundary the junction diverges from the germline segment, which might be a read error. The V gene is TRBV25-1, the J gene TRBJ2-7; TRBD1 matches at 8 bases. From germline, CDR1 is MGHDK and CDR2 SYGVNS. The CDR3 has 16 amino acids. As DNA, the CDR3 is TGTGCCAGCAGTGGGGAAGGACAGGGAGAAGTCTACGGGCAGTACTTC. Amino acid sequence: CASSGEGQGEVYGQYF.

CDR3 protein: CASSYSNRNEKLFF. CDR3 in DNA: TGTGCCAGCAGTTACTCGAACAGAAATGAAAAACTGTTTTTT. The chain recombines TRBV6-2 or TRBV6-3 with TRBJ1-4; D uncertain. The V end was cut by 0 bases, the J end by 5 bases, with 7 bases between. There are 14 residues in the CDR3. Looked up from germline, CDR1 is MNHEY and CDR2 is SVGEGT.

The rearrangement links TRBV20-1 to TRBJ2-5; 9 bases map to TRBD2. CDR1 is DFQATT and CDR2 is SNEGSKA in the germline V gene (reference sequence). This CDR3 has 15 residues. J was trimmed by 3 bases and V by 3 bases; bases with no gene match: 8. Written as DNA, the CDR3 is TGCAGTGCTAGGATTAGCGGGAGAGTTGAAGAGACCCAGTACTTC. Amino acid sequence: CSARISGRVEETQYF.

In this sample, this clonotype turned up a few times. This chain connects TRBV7-9 to TRBJ2-7; no definite D call. The germline gives CDR1 SEHNR, CDR2 FQNEAQ (reference sequence). This CDR3 comprises 12 residues. V shed 2 bases and J shed 6 bases, with 8 bases lying between them. The CDR3 loop reads CASSLREVEQYF. CDR3 nucleotide sequence: TGTGCCAGCAGCTTAAGGGAAGTCGAGCAGTACTTC.

The chain has TRBV5-1 and TRBJ1-2; D might be TRBD1 (6 bases). CDR1 and CDR2 from the germline V gene are SGHRS and YFSETQ. This CDR3 comprises 15 residues. Between the trimmed V and J ends, which lost 0 bases and 6 bases, there was a span of 15 bases. The CDR3 region is CASSLAGQEIDGYTF. CDR3 nucleotides: TGCGCCAGCAGCTTGGCGGGACAAGAAATAGATGGCTACACCTTC.

This clonotype has only a few counts. The CDR3 spells CATSETGGPGEQYF. In nucleotides, the CDR3 is TGTGCCACCAGTGAAACAGGTGGGCCGGGGGAGCAGTACTTC. This chain links TRBV24-1 with TRBJ2-7; either TRBD1 or TRBD2 may supply D (5 bases each). Germline V gene lookup returns CDR1 KGHDR and CDR2 SFDVKD. V was clipped by 4 bases and J by 7 bases, with 16 bases between them. The CDR3 consists of 14 residues.

This rearrangement joins TRBV5-1 to TRBJ1-5, with TRBD1 identical over 8 bases. J was trimmed by 4 bases and V by 4 bases; bases with no gene match: 4. Germline V gene lookup returns CDR1 SGHRS and CDR2 YFSETQ. CDR3 length equals 14 residues. CDR3 sequence reads: CASSPGGTNQPQHF. DNA for the CDR3: TGCGCCAGCAGCCCAGGGGGCACAAATCAGCCCCAGCATTTT.

The rearrangement joins TRBV6-5 to TRBJ1-2; D is unclear. Trimming shortened V by 11 bases and J by 3 bases, and 19 bases separated the two germline ends. From germline, CDR1 is MNHEY and CDR2 SVGAGI. The CDR3 contains 14 residues. The CDR3 nucleotides read TGTGCCGCAGGTATCAACTTACCCTACTATGGCTACACCTTC. Its translation is CAAGINLPYYGYTF.

This clonotype has more than one count but fewer than ten. The chain joins TRBV20-1 to TRBJ2-7; TRBD1 matches 8 bases. The ends lost 3 bases at V and 0 bases at J; junction bases unmatched: 4. CDR3 length equals 14 residues. CDR1 is DFQATT and CDR2 is SNEGSKA in the germline V gene (reference sequence). In DNA, the CDR3 is TGCAGTGCTAGCCCAGGGGGCCACTCCTACGAGCAGTACTTC. This encodes CSASPGGHSYEQYF.

This chain uses TRBV20-1 with TRBJ1-2; D gene ambiguous. CDR3 length: 10 amino acids. Trimming shortened V by 6 bases and J by 7 bases, and 9 bases separated the two germline ends. In germline, CDR1 is DFQATT, CDR2 SNEGSKA (reference sequence). CDR3 amino acids: CSATLFGYTF. The CDR3 DNA is TGCAGTGCAACCTTATTTGGCTACACCTTC.

This chain joins TRBV7-2 and TRBJ2-5, with a tentative D call TRBD2 (5 bases). The CDR3 extends over 14 amino acids. Trimming stripped 1 base from V and 3 bases from J, with 9 bases between. Germline V CDR1 and CDR2: SGHTA, FQGNSA. CDR3 in amino acids: CASSLGRLKETQYF. CDR3 bases: TGTGCCAGCAGCTTAGGGAGGCTGAAAGAGACCCAGTACTTC.

This chain connects TRBV7-3 to TRBJ2-1; TRBD1 might be the D (6 bases). Germline V lookup: CDR1 SGHTA, CDR2 FQGTGA. Trimming removed 5 bases from V and 6 bases from J, with 17 bases in between. The length of the CDR3 is 15 residues. The CDR3 sequence: CASSPNQGPVNEQFF. CDR3 DNA: TGTGCCAGCAGCCCCAATCAGGGGCCCGTCAATGAGCAGTTCTTC.

This clonotype was seen once. The junction differs from germline at one of its ends, possibly a read error. The gene calls are TRBV12-3 or TRBV12-4 and TRBJ1-5, with 8 positions matching TRBD1. This CDR3 spans 14 amino acids. The CDR3 DNA is TGTGCCAACAGCCTAACAGGGGGAGGTCAGCCCCGGCATTTT. Protein: CANSLTGGGQPRHF.

This clonotype was seen a few times. The chain combines TRBV7-6 with TRBJ1-6, with D tentatively TRBD1 (5 bases). CDR1 is SGHVS and CDR2 is FNYEAQ in the germline V gene. This CDR3 contains 15 residues. Trimming stripped 1 base from V and 9 bases from J, with 13 bases between. CDR3 nucleotide sequence: TGTGCCAGCAGCTTAGGGGGCAGGGTTGGTTCACCCCTCCACTTT. This translates into CASSLGGRVGSPLHF.

The DNA for the CDR3 is TGCGCCAGCAGCTTGTGGCTGGGGACTCTACCCTACGAGCAGTACTTC. It translates to CASSLWLGTLPYEQYF. V gene TRBV5-1 combines with J gene TRBJ2-7; possible D gene TRBD2, 6 bases. The germline CDR1 and CDR2 sequences are SGHRS and YFSETQ. Trimming left V 1 base short and J 2 bases short, with 16 bases between. The CDR3 is 16 residues long.